These 25 T cell receptor beta chains were all obtained from the same sample, sequenced in a study of a mutant IDH1 vaccine in newly diagnosed glioma. Clones were sequenced by immunoSEQ multiplex PCR, and TCRdb holds only the in-frame ones, with some missing. The sample includes 30,000 to 40,000 clones, around 90% of them seen just once. This sample's time point: baseline, week 1 (first vaccination visit). Treatment described: pre-vaccination baseline after standard-of-care therapy. The sample in question was PBMCs, obtained from a glioma patient treated with radiotherapy, temozolomide or both. The receptors here all came from a young man with glioma.

The gene calls are TRBV19 and TRBJ1-5; D perhaps matches TRBD1 (6 bases). Between the trimmed V and J ends, which lost 4 bases and 6 bases, there was a span of 13 bases. This CDR3 has 14 amino acids. Germline V lookup: CDR1 LNHDA, CDR2 SQIVND (reference sequence). DNA for the CDR3: TGTGCCAGTAGTAACGCGGGGGCGGGTCAGCCCCAGCATTTT. This codes for CASSNAGAGQPQHF.

The chain links TRBV27 to TRBJ1-1, with no clear D. The CDR3 is made up of 15 amino acids. From germline, CDR1 is MNHEY and CDR2 SMNVEV (reference sequence). V was cut by 3 bases and J by 1 base, with 12 bases left in between. The CDR3 reads CASSLYFGGNTEAFF. CDR3 bases: TGTGCCAGCAGTTTGTACTTCGGCGGGAACACTGAAGCTTTCTTT.

The chain is built from TRBV14 and TRBJ1-1; D not certain. The V end lost 4 bases, the J end lost 1 base, and 10 bases lay between the germline ends. Germline CDR1 SGHDN, CDR2 FVKESK. The CDR3 loop spans 14 amino acids. The chain's CDR3 is CASSLLGGNTEAFF. For the CDR3, the DNA is TGTGCCAGCAGCCTCCTGGGAGGGAACACTGAAGCTTTCTTT.

This clone was observed once. This sequence joins TRBV6-5 and TRBJ1-2, with D unclear. V was trimmed by 6 bases and J by 8 bases, leaving 16 bases between them. This CDR3 contains 13 residues. Germline CDR1 reads MNHEY; CDR2 reads SVGAGI. The chain's CDR3 is CASRATGTGGYTF. The CDR3 DNA sequence: TGTGCCAGCAGGGCGACTGGAACGGGAGGCTACACCTTC.

This chain's CDR3 is CASTWGMPNTEAFF. CDR3 nucleotides: TGTGCCAGCACCTGGGGCATGCCGAACACTGAAGCTTTCTTT. The chain carries TRBV28 and TRBJ1-1; possible D gene TRBD1, 5 bases. Germline CDR1 MDHEN, CDR2 SYDVKM. The CDR3 loop spans 14 amino acids. The germline V and J ends were trimmed by 7 bases and 1 base, with 13 bases remaining between them.

The rearrangement joins TRBV4-1 to TRBJ2-7; D is possibly TRBD1 or TRBD2 (5 bases each). The CDR3 covers 18 residues. The V and J ends lost 2 bases and 5 bases respectively, with 25 bases between them. Germline assignment: CDR1 MGHRA and CDR2 YSYEKL. The CDR3 bases are TGCGCCAGCAGCCAATATTCGAGTATGGGACCGCAGAACGACGAGCAGTACTTC. Its translation: CASSQYSSMGPQNDEQYF.

CDR3 in DNA: TGTGCCAGTAGTATCAAAGGGAACACTGAAGCTTTCTTT. Translated: CASSIKGNTEAFF. The chain carries TRBV19 and TRBJ1-1; D ambiguous. The germline V gene encodes CDR1 LNHDA and CDR2 SQIVND (reference sequence). The V gene lost 3 bases and the J gene lost 1 base, with 6 bases spanning the gap. This CDR3 has 13 residues.

Of note for this clone: One junction end does not reproduce the germline sequence, and a read error may be involved. The chain couples TRBV9 to TRBJ2-2; maybe TRBD2 (6 bases). The CDR3 runs 14 residues. CDR1 SGDLS and CDR2 YYNGEE come from the germline V gene. For the CDR3, the DNA is TGTGCCAGCAGCGTAGGGGACTCTCCTAGGGAGGTGTTTTTT. This translates into CASSVGDSPREVFF.

The chain couples TRBV6-1 to TRBJ2-1, with D hard to call. The V gene lost 4 bases and the J gene lost 6 bases, with 16 bases spanning the gap. The germline CDR1 and CDR2 sequences are MNHNS and SASEGT. The CDR3 has 15 residues. The CDR3 nucleotides are TGTGCCAGCAGTGTAGAAACTTCCCTCGGCAATGAGCAGTTCTTC. Translated, it gives CASSVETSLGNEQFF.

The count of this clone is one. V gene TRBV5-4 combines with J gene TRBJ1-2; maybe TRBD1 (6 bases). The CDR3 spans 13 residues. V lost 4 bases and J lost 4, with 11 bases in between. Germline-derived CDR1 and CDR2 are SGHNT and YYREEE (reference sequence). CDR3 sequence: CASSGGDVYGYTF. CDR3 bases: TGTGCCAGCAGCGGGGGCGATGTCTATGGCTACACCTTC. Based on the CDR3 plus reference TRBV5-4 and TRBJ1-2, the full variable domain is ETGVTQSPTHLIKTRGQQVTLRCSSQSGHNTVSWYQQALGQGPQFIFQYYREEENGRGNFPPRFSGLQFPNYSSELNVNALELDDSALYLCASSGGDVYGYTFGSGTRLTVV.

This chain joins TRBV25-1 and TRBJ1-6, with D perhaps matching TRBD1 (6 bases). The germline V gene encodes CDR1 MGHDK and CDR2 SYGVNS. CDR3 length: 15 amino acids. The V gene lost 3 bases and the J gene lost 6 bases, with 12 bases spanning the gap. CDR3 sequence (DNA): TGTGCCAGCAGTGAGCGTCAGGGGCTTAATTCACCCCTCCACTTT. It specifies CASSERQGLNSPLHF.

This chain links TRBV7-9 with TRBJ2-5; possibly TRBD2 for D (6 bases). The V gene lost 5 bases and the J gene lost 9 bases, with 19 bases spanning the gap. There are 14 residues in the CDR3. Per germline, CDR1 SEHNR and CDR2 FQNEAQ (reference sequence). The CDR3 protein is CASSISLGGNSQYF. CDR3 DNA sequence: TGTGCCAGCAGCATCAGTCTGGGCGGGAACTCCCAGTACTTC.

V and J are TRBV7-2 and TRBJ2-3; 9 bases match TRBD1. V gave up 4 bases and J gave up 1 base; unmatched junction bases: 12. The CDR3 consists of 18 residues. Germline V gives CDR1 SGHTA, CDR2 FQGNSA. CDR3 loop: CASSSGQGFLAGTDTQYF. The CDR3 DNA sequence: TGTGCCAGCAGCTCGGGACAGGGTTTCCTAGCGGGCACAGATACGCAGTATTTT.

Here the CDR3 reads CASSLAGPNGYTF. CDR3 coding DNA: TGTGCCAGCAGCTTGGCAGGACCCAATGGCTACACCTTC. The V call is TRBV5-4, the J call TRBJ1-2; the D is unclear. With 0 bases removed from V and 6 bases from J, the gap between germline ends came to 9 bases. The V gene's germline CDR1 is SGHNT and CDR2 YYREEE (reference sequence). CDR3 length: 13 amino acids. Full variable domain (outside the CDR3, taken from reference TRBV5-4 and TRBJ1-2): ETGVTQSPTHLIKTRGQQVTLRCSSQSGHNTVSWYQQALGQGPQFIFQYYREEENGRGNFPPRFSGLQFPNYSSELNVNALELDDSALYLCASSLAGPNGYTFGSGTRLTVV.

The chain recombines TRBV4-2 with TRBJ2-3, with D perhaps TRBD1 or TRBD2 (5 bases each). CDR3 length: 17 residues. Germline V lookup: CDR1 LGHNA, CDR2 YNFKEQ. The germline V and J ends were trimmed by 1 base and 2 bases, with 16 bases remaining between them. Here the CDR3 reads CASSQAARDPPTDTQYF. In DNA, the CDR3 is TGTGCCAGCAGCCAAGCGGCCCGGGACCCTCCCACAGATACGCAGTATTTT.

The V and J genes are TRBV6-1 and TRBJ1-5; no definite D call. V shed 2 bases and J shed 4 bases, with 6 bases lying between them. This CDR3 has 13 amino acids. Germline V CDR1 and CDR2: MNHNS, SASEGT. The CDR3 is CASSEQANQPQHF. The DNA of the CDR3 is TGTGCCAGCAGTGAACAGGCGAATCAGCCCCAGCATTTT.

The chain uses TRBV4-3 and TRBJ1-3; unclear D gene. V was clipped by 0 bases and J by 4 bases, with 10 bases between them. The germline V gene has CDR1 LGHNA and CDR2 YSLEER. The CDR3 sequence is 15 residues long. The CDR3 protein is CASSQDRYIGNTIYF. The CDR3 DNA reads as TGCGCCAGCAGCCAAGATCGGTATATCGGAAACACCATATATTTT.

The genes are TRBV28 and TRBJ2-3, with 8 bases aligning to TRBD2. After removal of 2 bases from V and 3 bases from J, the junction contained 4 bases not matched to a gene. Per germline, CDR1 MDHEN and CDR2 SYDVKM. The CDR3 spans 15 residues. The CDR3 DNA is TGTGCCAGCAGTTTAGCGGGGGGCAGGACAGATACGCAGTATTTT. This gives the protein CASSLAGGRTDTQYF.

The V gene is TRBV29-1, the J gene TRBJ2-6, with TRBD1 matching 12 bases. The CDR3 is 16 residues long. CDR1 and CDR2 (germline): SQVTM, ANQGSEA. Trimming removed 7 bases from V and 1 base from J; junction bases left unmatched: 5. CDR3 sequence (DNA): TGCAGCGCCAAGGGACAGGGGGCTTCTGGGGCCAACGTCCTGACTTTC. Protein: CSAKGQGASGANVLTF.

The chain employs TRBV18 and TRBJ1-2, with 8 bases fitting TRBD1. The CDR3 contains 13 residues. The ends lost 6 bases at V and 5 bases at J; junction bases unmatched: 5. CDR1 KGHSH and CDR2 LQKENI come from the germline V gene. The CDR3 DNA is TGTGCCAGCTCCCAGGGACAGGATTATGGCTACACCTTC. Translating gives CASSQGQDYGYTF.

The rearrangement uses TRBV5-6 and TRBJ2-6; TRBD1 agrees at 10 bases. The junction had 9 bases not matched to a gene; V was cut back by 4 bases and J by 2 bases. This CDR3 region has 18 residues. From germline, CDR1 is SGHDT and CDR2 YYEEEE. The CDR3 nucleotides read TGTGCCAGCAGCAGCGACAGGGGGCGTTTACCTGGGGCCAACGTCCTGACTTTC. Protein: CASSSDRGRLPGANVLTF.

This chain uses TRBV6-6 with TRBJ1-5; D is ambiguous. Germline CDR1 is MNHNY and CDR2 is SVGAGI (reference sequence). Trimming took off 6 bases at V and 7 bases at J, with 10 bases between the two ends. This CDR3 has 12 residues. The CDR3 DNA is TGTGCCAGCAGCCCCTTGCAACAGCCCCAGCATTTT. It yields the protein CASSPLQQPQHF.

This chain links TRBV5-6 with TRBJ1-1; D unclear. Trimming removed 0 bases at V and 2 bases at J, with 5 bases between. The germline gives CDR1 SGHDT, CDR2 YYEEEE. This CDR3 spans 13 amino acids. CDR3 protein: CASSLGGNTEAFF. As DNA, the CDR3 is TGTGCCAGCAGCTTGGGAGGAAACACTGAAGCTTTCTTT.

V is TRBV16 and J is TRBJ1-2, with TRBD1 as a possible D gene (6 bases). The CDR3 is 13 amino acids. Per germline, CDR1 KGHSY and CDR2 FQNENV. V dropped 3 bases and J dropped 4 bases, with 9 bases sitting between them. The CDR3 sequence is CASSQQGSYGYTF. As DNA, the CDR3 is TGTGCCAGCAGCCAGCAGGGGTCCTATGGCTACACCTTC.

Worth noting for this clone: A junction end diverges from the germline sequence, so it may reflect a read error. The rearrangement links TRBV19 to TRBJ2-1; 11 bases align to TRBD2. The V gene's germline CDR1 is LNHDA and CDR2 SQIVND (reference sequence). This CDR3 contains 15 residues. The CDR3 loop is CASRIAGGPVGEQFF. The CDR3 nucleotides read TGTGCCAGTAGAATAGCGGGAGGGCCTGTTGGTGAGCAGTTCTTC.